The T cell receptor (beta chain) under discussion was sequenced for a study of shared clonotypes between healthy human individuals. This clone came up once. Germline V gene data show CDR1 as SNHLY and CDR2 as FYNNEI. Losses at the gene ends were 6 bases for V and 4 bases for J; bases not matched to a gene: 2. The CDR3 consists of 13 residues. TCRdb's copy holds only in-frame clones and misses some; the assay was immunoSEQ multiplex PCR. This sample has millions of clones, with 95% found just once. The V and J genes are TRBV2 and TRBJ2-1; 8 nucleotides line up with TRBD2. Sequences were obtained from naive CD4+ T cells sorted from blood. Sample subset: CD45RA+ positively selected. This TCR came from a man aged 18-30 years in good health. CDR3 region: CASRVAGYNEQFF. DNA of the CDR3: TGTGCCAGCAGGGTAGCGGGGTACAATGAGCAGTTCTTC.